This T cell receptor beta chain emerged from a study of blood T cells in healthy people across ages. The CDR3 sequence is 12 residues long. Germline loops: CDR1 DFQATT, CDR2 SNEGSKA (reference sequence). Sample-barcoded 5' priming and a J-beta primer mix drove a second PCR of roughly 6 to 12 cycles. Each CDR3 protein gets one entry after TCRdb re-called the 5' RACE reads with MiXCR. This sample yields approximately 800,000 distinct CDR3 sequences, of which less than 60% are seen a single time; roughly 20% belongs to the top ten. Every donor gave 8 to 10 milliliters of peripheral blood. Study findings and constraints: Long-lived and aged donors differed, with more naive CD4+ cells and higher diversity in the long-lived.

A remark on this clonotype: The antigen remains unidentified. A read error may be the cause here, since a much bigger clone is one base away.

J is TRBJ2-5 and V is TRBV20-1; D is perhaps TRBD1 or TRBD2 (5 bases each). Sequencing was carried out using blood. This receptor was taken from a man at least 80 years old in good health. CDR3 bases: TGCAGTGCTGCCCGGGGCCCGGAGACCCGGTACTTC. Amino acid sequence: CSAARGPETRYF.